This TCR beta chain comes out of a study of cytomegalovirus exposure and HLA in healthy donors. Study at large: From donors who were HLA-typed, an early data release held 81 million or so unique TCRs. Study conclusions and caveats: Most TCR sequences were seen very rarely across donors, but some public TCRs occurred in many. Overall, about 160 TCR beta chains were annotated as cytomegalovirus-associated.

It was healthy bone marrow donors who served as donors. Germline-derived CDR1 and CDR2 are LGHNA and YSLEER. CDR3 length equals 17 residues. The ends lost 0 bases at V and 3 bases at J; junction bases unmatched: 8. PCR was performed using 60 Vbeta and 13 Jbeta primers. Using immunoSEQ multiplex PCR, the repertoire was profiled, and TCRdb retains in-frame clones only, with some absent. The top ten clones hold 6.1% of a sample with about 110,000 clones, under 80% of them seen once. This clone was counted ten times or more. The antigen remains unidentified. V gene TRBV4-3 combines with J gene TRBJ1-1; 9 nucleotides align to TRBD1. The sequencing sample was made of PBMCs. This receptor was obtained from a woman aged 45-60 years in good health and CMV-seropositive. The CDR3 protein is CASSQDKGDRVYTEAFF. The CDR3 DNA reads as TGCGCCAGCAGCCAAGATAAAGGGGACAGGGTATACACTGAAGCTTTCTTT.